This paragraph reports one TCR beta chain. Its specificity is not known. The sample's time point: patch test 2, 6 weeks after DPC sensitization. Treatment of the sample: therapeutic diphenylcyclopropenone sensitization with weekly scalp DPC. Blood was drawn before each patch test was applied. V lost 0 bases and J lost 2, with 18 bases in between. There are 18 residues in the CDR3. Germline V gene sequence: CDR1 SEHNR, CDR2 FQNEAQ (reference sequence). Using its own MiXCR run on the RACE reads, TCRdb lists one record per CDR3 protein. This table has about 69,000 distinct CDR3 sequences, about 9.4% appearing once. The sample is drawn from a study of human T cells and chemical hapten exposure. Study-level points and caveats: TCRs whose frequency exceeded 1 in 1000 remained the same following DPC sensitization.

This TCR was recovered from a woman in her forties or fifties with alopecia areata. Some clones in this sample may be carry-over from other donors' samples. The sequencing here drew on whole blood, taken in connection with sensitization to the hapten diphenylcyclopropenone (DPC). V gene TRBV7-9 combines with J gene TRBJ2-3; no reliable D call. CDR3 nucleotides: TGTGCCAGCAGCTTAGCGCAGGTAGTACGGCGAATCACAGATACGCAGTATTTT. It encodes CASSLAQVVRRITDTQYF.